This is a list of T cell receptor beta chains from one sample in a study of post-analysis software for immune sequencing data. TCRdb used MiXCR to reprocess the PCR reads, holding one entry per CDR3 protein. The table lists hundreds of thousands of distinct CDR3 sequences, roughly 29% of them singletons, with roughly 0.54% in the top ten. Material for sequencing was blood. The receptors were sampled from a girl aged 10-17 years with multiple sclerosis. CDR3s include the opening cysteine and the closing phenylalanine or tryptophan. A D gene is named only where the DNA matches it firmly. Size tells how often a clone was seen (once, few, many) or the class of an expanded clone, and some rows leave it out.

j_gene	d_gene	v_gene	abundance	CDR3nt	CDR3aa
TRBJ2-1	.	TRBV7-2	.	TGTGCCAGCAGGCGAGGGCCTTATGAGCAGTTCTTC	CASRRGPYEQFF
TRBJ2-1	.	TRBV6-2/TRBV6-3	.	TGTGCCAGCATTAACATTGCGTACAGTGAGCAGTTCTTC	CASINIAYSEQFF
TRBJ2-1	.	TRBV10-3	.	TGTGTCATCAGTTACTACAATGAGCAGTTCTTC	CVISYYNEQFF
TRBJ1-5	.	TRBV20-1	.	TGCAGTGCCCCGGGTTTGGGCTGGAGCAATCAGCCCCAGCATTTT	CSAPGLGWSNQPQHF
TRBJ2-5	.	TRBV5-8	.	TGTGCCAGCAGCTCCCCGGGATCTACAAGAGGGGAGACCCGGTACTTC	CASSSPGSTRGETRYF
TRBJ2-5	.	TRBV15	few	TGTGCCACCAGCAGAGTGAGGGGTGTCGGAGAGACCCAGTACTTC	CATSRVRGVGETQYF
TRBJ2-7	.	TRBV20-1	.	TGCAGTGCTGGCGAGGGCTACGAGCAGTACTTC	CSAGEGYEQYF
TRBJ2-5	TRBD1	TRBV5-1	.	TGCGCCAGCAGCGGGGGACAGGGCTTTGGAGAGACCCAGTACTTC	CASSGGQGFGETQYF
TRBJ2-3	.	TRBV5-1	.	TGCGCCAGCAGCTCCCTCCCAGGGTCTAGCACAGATACGCAGTATTTT	CASSSLPGSSTDTQYF
TRBJ2-7	TRBD2	TRBV12-3/TRBV12-4	.	TGTGCCAGCAGCTCGGTAGGGAGGGACTGCGAGCAGTACTTC	CASSSVGRDCEQYF
TRBJ2-5	.	TRBV6-5	many	TGTGCCAGCAGTTACTCCTTGGGGACCCAGTACTTC	CASSYSLGTQYF
TRBJ2-7	.	TRBV6-5	.	TGTGCCAGCAGACTCCTCCGGGACGGGGGATTTGCGCAGTACTTC	CASRLLRDGGFAQYF
TRBJ2-2	.	TRBV5-1	once	TGCGCCAGCAGCTTGGAGGCAATGGGCGGGGAGCTGTTTTTT	CASSLEAMGGELFF
TRBJ2-1	TRBD2	TRBV29-1	.	TGCAGCGTTGGGACTAGCGGGGGGGGGAATGAGCAGTTCTTC	CSVGTSGGGNEQFF
TRBJ1-2	.	TRBV29-1	few	TGCAGCGTTGAGACTCGGGATGGCTACACCTTC	CSVETRDGYTF
TRBJ1-4	TRBD1	TRBV29-1	.	TGCAGCGCAATCAGACAGGGGAGTCGAAAACTGTTTTTT	CSAIRQGSRKLFF
TRBJ2-1	.	TRBV10-1	.	TGCGCCAGCCCCACTCACAGGACCGATGGGGATGAGCAGTTCTTC	CASPTHRTDGDEQFF
TRBJ2-3	TRBD1	TRBV7-9	.	TGTGCCAGCAGCGATCGGGACAGGGCCCTAGGCACAGATACGCAGTATTTT	CASSDRDRALGTDTQYF
TRBJ2-1	.	TRBV6-5	.	TGTGCCAGCAGTTACTCGATTGTTATAATCCGGGACACAAAAAGCTCCTACAATGAGCAGTTCTTC	CASSYSIVIIRDTKSSYNEQFF
TRBJ2-7	TRBD1	TRBV20-1	many	TGCAGTGCTAGGGTGTTAGGGGGCGTCGAGCAGTACTTC	CSARVLGGVEQYF
TRBJ1-1	TRBD1	TRBV7-2	.	TGTGCCAGCAGCAACACCGCCGGACAGGGGTGGAACACTGAAGCTTTCTTT	CASSNTAGQGWNTEAFF
TRBJ1-4	.	TRBV29-1	.	TGCAGCGTTGCAAGGGAAGGTGAAAAACTGTTTTTT	CSVAREGEKLFF
TRBJ2-3	.	TRBV7-8	few	TGTGCCAGCAGCTTAGGGTCGCGCTTGGGCACAGATACGCAGTATTTT	CASSLGSRLGTDTQYF
TRBJ1-6	TRBD1	TRBV27	.	TGTGCCAGCAGTGGGACAGTCTCCCCGGATTCACCCCTCCACTTT	CASSGTVSPDSPLHF
TRBJ2-5	TRBD1	TRBV20-1	few	TGCAGTGCTAGGGACAGGGTATTTTCGACCCAGTACTTC	CSARDRVFSTQYF
TRBJ2-2	TRBD2	TRBV3-1	.	TGTGCCAGCAGCCAAACTGTGAGACTAGCGGCGAACACCGGGGAGCTGTTTTTT	CASSQTVRLAANTGELFF
TRBJ2-1	.	TRBV5-1	few	TGCGCCAGCAGCCCCCCTGTCCCCGGCAATGAGCAGTTCTTC	CASSPPVPGNEQFF